Listed here is a single TCR beta chain. Its antigen is as yet unknown. Mismatch with germline at one junction end may stem from a read error. The CDR3 covers 18 residues. Per germline, CDR1 SGHTA and CDR2 FQGNSA. The sample comes from a study of blood T cells in healthy people across ages. The people who gave samples were healthy Caucasians from Russia, aged about 6 to 100. Donors each provided around 10 milliliters of peripheral blood. Alongside a J-beta primer mix, a sample-barcoded 5' primer served in a second PCR lasting about 7 to 11 cycles. TCRdb ran MiXCR on the 5' RACE reads and lists one entry per CDR3 protein. Counted here are about 1.6 million distinct CDR3 sequences, about 32% occurring once; the ten biggest clones make up 10% to 12%. Study observations and caveats: Naive CD4+ cell counts and diversity both ran higher in long-lived than in aged donors.

The sequencing sample was made of blood. The chain links TRBV7-2 to TRBJ1-4; D is perhaps TRBD1 (6 bases). This TCR came from a woman under 40 in good health. The CDR3 spells CAGSSPTWGAATNEKLFF. The CDR3 nucleotides read TGTGCCGGCAGCTCCCCAACTTGGGGGGCAGCAACTAATGAAAAACTGTTTTTT.